The T cell receptor beta chain described here comes from a study of tumor and adjacent non-tumor tissue in lung cancer. Findings and caveats of the study: In normal lung, the top 100 clones were significantly more dominant than in tumor. TCR diversity was significantly greater in tumor than normal lung tissue. Patients with more diverse tumor TCRs had worse survival.

RNA was extracted from bulk tissue without any cell sorting. Distant lung tissue was collected more than 3 cm away from the tumor edge. Three rounds of nested PCR, following a modified ARM-PCR protocol, produced the TCRbeta library. From the multiplex PCR reads, TCRdb called clonotypes with MiXCR, one entry per CDR3 protein. The table records tens of thousands of distinct CDR3 sequences, roughly two thirds of them present only once. Concerning this clonotype: No antigen is known for it. A read error may account for a junction end that differs from germline.

Sequenced: distant non-tumor lung tissue. The sequence was collected from a man between 65 and 85 years old with non-small cell lung cancer.

CDR3 sequence reads: CASSENPDGGSQGRADTQYF. CDR3 in DNA: TGCGCCAGCAGTGAGAACCCTGACGGGGGGAGCCAAGGGCGGGCAGATACGCAGTATTTC. This sequence joins TRBV10-2 and TRBJ2-3; the match to TRBD2 covers 7 bases. Germline lookup yields CDR1 WSHSY and CDR2 SAAADI. The CDR3 consists of 20 residues.